The 2 T cell receptor beta chains in this list originate from one sample, sequenced in a study of CD8+ T cells in alopecia areata. Treatment reported: oral pan-JAK inhibitor, 5-10 mg twice daily. After isolation, RNA underwent reverse transcription to generate cDNA as the sequencing template. The method was immunoSEQ multiplex PCR; TCRdb's version includes in-frame clones alone and lacks a portion of them. Of 140,000 to 150,000 clones listed, around half are singletons. The sequencing here drew on CD8+ T cells sorted from blood, taken at week 4, from a patient treated with tofacitinib. The receptors come from a human donor with alopecia areata.

The chain recombines TRBV27 with TRBJ1-5; D ambiguous. Trimming pared 10 bases from V and 0 bases from J, leaving 16 bases between. The germline gives CDR1 MNHEY, CDR2 SMNVEV (reference sequence). This CDR3 is built from 15 residues. The CDR3 is CATSPAGYSNQPQHF. The CDR3 coding sequence is TGTGCCACTTCCCCGGCGGGTTATAGCAATCAGCCCCAGCATTTT.

The sample holds a few counts of this clone. This may be a read error, as it is one base from a much larger clone. This sample includes further DNA sequences coding for the same CDR3. The J gene is TRBJ2-7, the V gene TRBV4-1; TRBD1 matches 9 bases. This CDR3 contains 15 residues. Germline CDR1 is MGHRA and CDR2 is YSYEKL. CDR3 sequence: CASSQGTGWDYEQYF. As DNA, the CDR3 is TGTGCCAGCAGCCAAGGGACAGGGTGGGACTACGAGCAGTACTTC.